Below are 27 T cell receptor beta chains sequenced from a single sample in a study of blood T cell repertoires in COVID-19. Profiled with immunoSEQ multiplex PCR; TCRdb holds only in-frame clones, not every one. The table has a few hundred thousand clones, 87% seen once. Sequencing input: PBMCs or T cells enriched from blood (not recorded which). All receptors derive from a woman in her thirties who had recovered from COVID-19.

This chain connects TRBV6-6 to TRBJ2-7; 9 nucleotides align to TRBD2. The CDR3 length is 13 residues. V lost 5 bases and J lost 4; bases outside the gene matches: 3. Germline CDR1 is MNHNY and CDR2 is SVGAGI (reference sequence). This chain's CDR3 is CASSPSGRYEQYF. The CDR3 DNA follows: TGTGCCAGCAGTCCAAGCGGGAGGTACGAGCAGTACTTC.

The chain is built from TRBV4-1 and TRBJ1-3, with D unresolved. The germline CDR1 and CDR2 sequences are MGHRA and YSYEKL. Trimming stripped 2 bases from V and 0 bases from J, with 5 bases between. The CDR3 extends over 14 amino acids. The CDR3 reads CASSQQNSGNTIYF. CDR3 coding DNA: TGCGCCAGCAGCCAACAGAACTCTGGAAACACCATATATTTT.

V is TRBV7-2 and J is TRBJ2-7, with 7 bases that match TRBD2. Per germline, CDR1 SGHTA and CDR2 FQGNSA. The CDR3 has 14 residues. The junction had 9 bases not matched to a gene; V was cut back by 1 base and J by 9 bases. CDR3: CASSLEDLAVRQYF. For the CDR3, the DNA is TGTGCCAGCAGCTTAGAGGATCTAGCGGTAAGGCAGTACTTC.

The CDR3 DNA is TGTGCCAGCAGTCCCGGAGGGTCAGGTGGCTACACCTTC. It yields the protein CASSPGGSGGYTF. V gene TRBV25-1 combines with J gene TRBJ1-2; no firm D call. Per germline, CDR1 MGHDK and CDR2 SYGVNS. The CDR3 runs 13 residues. V was shortened by 5 bases and J by 7 bases, with 14 bases between the two germline ends.

The chain uses TRBV28 and TRBJ1-1; 7 bases line up with TRBD1. V shed 5 bases and J 1 base; nucleotides not matched to a gene: 10. CDR1 and CDR2 from the germline V gene are MDHEN and SYDVKM. This CDR3 has 16 amino acids. The CDR3 DNA reads TGTGCCAGCAGTGAAGCGGCGACAGGGTGGAACACTGAAGCTTTCTTT. As protein: CASSEAATGWNTEAFF.

This clone was seen a few times. The gene calls are TRBV18 and TRBJ1-4; D not resolved. Germline V gives CDR1 KGHSH, CDR2 LQKENI. V lost 1 base, J lost 8 bases, and 8 bases lay in between. The CDR3 consists of 13 residues. CDR3 amino acids: CASSPRDMEKLFF. The CDR3 DNA reads TGTGCCAGCTCACCACGTGACATGGAAAAACTGTTTTTT.

The rearrangement joins TRBV19 to TRBJ1-5; TRBD1 agrees at 8 bases. Trimming at V came to 11 bases and at J to 7 bases, leaving 7 bases not matched to a gene. This CDR3 has 12 residues. Germline loops: CDR1 LNHDA, CDR2 SQIVND (reference sequence). The CDR3 loop reads CASCQGAQPQHF. DNA of the CDR3: TGTGCCTCCTGTCAGGGGGCACAGCCCCAGCATTTT.

This chain links TRBV7-2 with TRBJ2-5, with D possibly TRBD2 on 7 matching bases. In germline, CDR1 is SGHTA, CDR2 FQGNSA. The CDR3 covers 16 residues. Trimming stripped 1 base from V and 1 base from J, with 13 bases between. The CDR3 bases are TGTGCCAGCAGCTTAGTTTTGCGGGGGCCCCAAGAGACCCAGTACTTC. This sequence encodes CASSLVLRGPQETQYF.

The V gene is TRBV27, the J gene TRBJ2-2, with TRBD1 as a possible D gene (6 bases). The germline gives CDR1 MNHEY, CDR2 SMNVEV (reference sequence). V was trimmed by 6 bases and J by 1 base, leaving 12 bases between them. This CDR3 has 15 amino acids. DNA of the CDR3: TGTGCCAGCAGCCGTACAGGGATGAACACCGGGGAGCTGTTTTTT. This codes for CASSRTGMNTGELFF.

This clone was counted between two and nine times. The rearrangement joins TRBV5-1 to TRBJ1-5; D gene ambiguous. Germline loops: CDR1 SGHRS, CDR2 YFSETQ. V gave up 0 bases and J gave up 0 bases, with 16 bases separating them. The CDR3 spans 18 residues. CDR3 sequence (DNA): TGCGCCAGCAGCTTGGGTCTCCTTCTAGCTTATAGCAATCAGCCCCAGCATTTT. Its translation: CASSLGLLLAYSNQPQHF. The complete variable domain, with remaining parts taken from reference TRBV5-1 and TRBJ1-5, reads KAGVTQTPRYLIKTRGQQVTLSCSPISGHRSVSWYQQTPGQGLQFLFEYFSETQRNKGNFPGRFSGRQFSNSRSEMNVSTLELGDSALYLCASSLGLLLAYSNQPQHFGDGTRLSIL.

This chain joins TRBV4-1 and TRBJ1-6; maybe TRBD1 (6 bases). This CDR3 has 14 residues. The germline CDR1 and CDR2 sequences are MGHRA and YSYEKL. V lost 3 bases and J 7 bases, leaving 10 bases between the germline ends. CDR3 loop: CASSQSGENSPLHF. The CDR3 DNA reads TGCGCCAGCAGCCAGTCAGGGGAAAATTCACCCCTCCACTTT.

For the CDR3, the DNA is TGTGCCTGGAGTAAACCGGGACAGGGCTACGAGCAGTACTTC. Translating gives CAWSKPGQGYEQYF. The V gene is TRBV30, the J gene TRBJ2-7; 9 bases agree with TRBD1. The trim removed 2 bases at V and 3 bases at J, leaving 5 bases unmatched. The germline CDR1 and CDR2 sequences are GTSNPN and SVGIG (reference sequence). The CDR3 runs 14 residues.

The chain joins TRBV12-3 or TRBV12-4 to TRBJ1-2; no firm D call. There are 13 residues in the CDR3. V gave up 6 bases and J gave up 5 bases, with 13 bases separating them. DNA of the CDR3: TGTGCCAGCAGCCGCGGGCCGCTTTATGGCTACACCTTC. Amino acids: CASSRGPLYGYTF.

The J gene is TRBJ2-7, the V gene TRBV28, with 10 nucleotides matching TRBD2. V lost 7 bases to trimming and J lost 1 base; unmatched junction nucleotides: 4. Germline CDR1 and CDR2: MDHEN and SYDVKM. The CDR3 consists of 14 residues. CDR3 sequence: CASTKAGGSYEQYF. CDR3 coding DNA: TGTGCCAGCACCAAAGCGGGAGGGTCCTACGAGCAGTACTTC. The complete variable domain, with remaining parts taken from reference TRBV28 and TRBJ2-7, reads DVKVTQSSRYLVKRTGEKVFLECVQDMDHENMFWYRQDPGLGLRLIYFSYDVKMKEKGDIPEGYSVSREKKERFSLILESASTNQTSMYLCASTKAGGSYEQYFGPGTRLTVT.

The CDR3 reads CASSPFGYGYTF. CDR3 in DNA: TGTGCCAGTAGTCCCTTCGGCTATGGCTACACCTTC. V and J are TRBV19 and TRBJ1-2; no clear D gene. The CDR3 extends over 12 amino acids. Trimming removed 5 bases from V and 4 bases from J, with 8 bases in between. Germline V gene lookup returns CDR1 LNHDA and CDR2 SQIVND (reference sequence).

This sequence joins TRBV10-2 and TRBJ1-1; tentative D call: TRBD1 (6 bases). Germline CDR1 reads WSHSY; CDR2 reads SAAADI. The CDR3 covers 14 residues. Trimming cost V 0 bases and J 1 base, with 6 bases left between them. CDR3 coding DNA: TGCGCCAGCAGTGAGTCGGACAGGAACACTGAAGCTTTCTTT. It is translated as CASSESDRNTEAFF.

The J gene is TRBJ2-7, the V gene TRBV28, with D possibly TRBD1 on 5 matching bases. Germline V CDR1 and CDR2: MDHEN, SYDVKM. V gave up 6 bases and J gave up 5 bases, with 11 bases separating them. CDR3 length equals 12 residues. The CDR3 DNA follows: TGTGCCAGCAGGGATCAGGGCGACGAGCAGTACTTC. Its translation is CASRDQGDEQYF.

The gene calls are TRBV18 and TRBJ1-3; TRBD1 is a possible D gene (5 bases). The germline V gene encodes CDR1 KGHSH and CDR2 LQKENI. V lost 5 bases, J lost 7 bases, and 9 bases lay in between. CDR3 length: 12 amino acids. This CDR3 is CASSGDYNTIYF. The DNA of the CDR3 is TGTGCCAGCTCAGGGGACTACAACACCATATATTTT. The complete variable domain, with remaining parts taken from reference TRBV18 and TRBJ1-3, reads NAGVMQNPRHLVRRRGQEARLRCSPMKGHSHVYWYRQLPEEGLKFMVYLQKENIIDESGMPKERFSAEFPKEGPSILRIQQVVRGDSAAYFCASSGDYNTIYFGEGSWLTVV.

V is TRBV14 and J is TRBJ2-3; maybe TRBD2 (5 bases). Germline CDR1 reads SGHDN; CDR2 reads FVKESK. V was shortened by 4 bases and J by 8 bases, with 10 bases between the two germline ends. The CDR3 has 12 amino acids. The CDR3 here is CASSPDRGTQYF. CDR3 DNA sequence: TGTGCCAGCAGCCCCGATCGGGGTACGCAGTATTTT.

The chain carries TRBV10-3 and TRBJ2-5; 11 bases match TRBD1. The germline gives CDR1 ENHRY, CDR2 SYGVKD. CDR3 length: 12 residues. With V trimmed by 10 bases and J by 5 bases, 3 bases remained unmatched. DNA of the CDR3: TGTGCCAGGACAGGGGGCGATGAGACCCAGTACTTC. Amino acid sequence: CARTGGDETQYF.

A single count supports this clone. The rearrangement uses TRBV7-8 and TRBJ2-7; possibly TRBD1 for D (5 bases). The germline CDR1 and CDR2 sequences are SGHVS and FQNEAQ. Deletions cut 1 base from V and 4 bases from J, with 11 bases between. The CDR3 is made up of 14 amino acids. The CDR3, as DNA: TGTGCCAGCAGCTTAGAGGCAGGGTTATACGAGCAGTACTTC. Translated: CASSLEAGLYEQYF.

This clone was counted a single time. This chain uses TRBV27 with TRBJ1-1; D remains unclear. CDR1 is MNHEY, CDR2 SMNVEV, per germline (reference sequence). This CDR3 comprises 14 residues. V was clipped by 1 base and J by 0 bases, with 6 bases between them. CDR3 amino acids: CASSLLAVNTEAFF. In DNA, the CDR3 is TGTGCCAGCAGTTTATTGGCAGTGAACACTGAAGCTTTCTTT.

This clone was detected only once. The rearrangement joins TRBV15 to TRBJ2-2; 9 bases line up with TRBD2. The CDR3 runs to 18 residues. Germline-derived CDR1 and CDR2 are LNHNV and YYDKDF (reference sequence). V shed 0 bases, J shed 8 bases, and the junction held 13 bases outside the gene matches. The CDR3 nucleotides read TGTGCCACCAGCAGAGATGGTGGGCTAGCGGGATTCACTGGGGAGCTGTTTTTT. Encoded protein: CATSRDGGLAGFTGELFF.

The V gene is TRBV19, the J gene TRBJ1-2; 7 bases align to TRBD1. This CDR3 contains 13 residues. V was pared by 7 bases and J by 6 bases, with 8 bases of the junction left unmatched. Germline V CDR1 and CDR2: LNHDA, SQIVND (reference sequence). The CDR3 bases are TGTGCCAGTACAGGGGGTGCTTTTAATGGCTACACCTTC. Protein sequence: CASTGGAFNGYTF. Filled out from reference TRBV19 and TRBJ1-2, the complete variable domain reads DGGITQSPKYLFRKEGQNVTLSCEQNLNHDAMYWYRQDPGQGLRLIYYSQIVNDFQKGDIAEGYSVSREKKESFPLTVTSAQKNPTAFYLCASTGGAFNGYTFGSGTRLTVV.

The chain links TRBV2 to TRBJ2-3; the match to TRBD1 covers 9 bases. Germline values: CDR1 SNHLY, CDR2 FYNNEI. The CDR3 is 14 residues long. The V segment lost 5 bases and the J segment 1 base; nucleotides outside the gene matches: 1. The CDR3 here is CASSRQGGTDTQYF. Here the CDR3 DNA reads TGTGCCAGCAGTAGACAGGGGGGCACAGATACGCAGTATTTT.

CDR3 sequence reads: CASSQFTPGQGYGANVLTF. CDR3 in DNA: TGCGCCAGCAGCCAATTTACCCCGGGACAGGGGTATGGGGCCAACGTCCTGACTTTC. The chain employs TRBV4-1 and TRBJ2-6; 10 nucleotides agree with TRBD1. The CDR3 is 19 amino acids. Germline CDR1 reads MGHRA; CDR2 reads YSYEKL. V shed 2 bases and J 3 bases; nucleotides not matched to a gene: 10.

The chain links TRBV11-2 to TRBJ1-2; D may be TRBD1 (5 bases). The germline V gene encodes CDR1 SGHAT and CDR2 FQNNGV. The CDR3 extends over 15 amino acids. The V gene lost 7 bases and the J gene lost 1 base, with 16 bases spanning the gap. The chain's CDR3 is CASTIGKGLNYGYTF. Here the CDR3 DNA reads TGTGCCAGCACCATAGGGAAGGGGCTTAACTATGGCTACACCTTC.